Sequencing of this T cell receptor (beta chain) was carried out in a study of PD-L1 blockade in urothelial cancer. Across the whole study: Blood analyses occurred 3 weeks (second dose) and 6 weeks post treatment start. Researchers found blood samples held a median of around 140,000 T cells.

Sample numbers ranged from 1 to 8 per patient, encompassing pretreatment and on-treatment collections. Spiking of synthetic TCR analog templates was performed in each PCR. Sequencing used immunoSEQ multiplex PCR; TCRdb keeps in-frame clones, though not all of them. The profile covers about 69,000 clones, with about 89% appearing a single time and roughly 3.4% taken by the ten largest. The CDR3 runs 16 residues. Looked up from germline, CDR1 is MNHEY and CDR2 is SVGAGI. The germline V and J ends were trimmed by 0 bases and 7 bases, with 16 bases remaining between them. Specimen: PBMCs, collected around atezolizumab (anti-PD-L1) treatment. The J gene is TRBJ1-3, the V gene TRBV6-5; D is unclear. This receptor was identified in a man aged 55-75 years with urothelial cancer. The CDR3: CASSYSRPARGNTIYF. The CDR3 nucleotides are TGTGCCAGCAGTTACTCAAGGCCCGCCCGCGGGAACACCATATATTTT.